A selection of T cell receptor beta chains follows, all from one sample in a study of regulatory T cells in long-lasting Graves disease. TCRdb passed the multiplex PCR reads through MiXCR, listing each CDR3 protein once. The sample gives roughly 350,000 distinct CDR3 sequences, approximately 15% of which show up once; roughly 29% is in the top ten. A further study also used this sample, focusing on T cells in Graves' hyperthyroidism and ophthalmopathy.

The specimen was peripheral blood mononuclear cells (PBMCs), collected at new diagnosis, from a patient treated with antithyroid drugs. Receptor source: a man aged 40-49 years with Graves disease. The CDR3 runs from the conserved cysteine through the conserved F or W. The D gene is left open where the match is weak. Some rows have no size entry. The others give once, few or many, or a class for an expanded clone.

clone_size j_call d_call v_call cdr3_nt cdr3_aa
few TRBJ2-5 NA TRBV18 TGTGCCAGCTCACCCGCTACGGCCTTCCCTGAGACCCAGTACTTC CASSPATAFPETQYF
few TRBJ1-4 NA TRBV6-1 TGTGCCAGCGGGGCAGCTAATGAAAAACTGTTTTTT CASGAANEKLFF
many TRBJ2-1 TRBD2 TRBV7-2 TGTGCCAGCAGCTCACTCCTTCCCGTTAGCGGGGGGAACCCCTACAATGAGCAGTTCTTC CASSSLLPVSGGNPYNEQFF
many TRBJ2-5 NA TRBV10-3 TGTGCCATCAGTGTAGACAGGACAGAGACCCAGTACTTC CAISVDRTETQYF
many TRBJ2-7 NA TRBV5-6 TGTGCCAGCAGCTTGGCTCTAGGTGTCGAGCAGTACTTC CASSLALGVEQYF
many TRBJ2-1 NA TRBV2 TGTGCCAGCAGTTACATCTATGAGCAGTTCTTC CASSYIYEQFF
NA TRBJ2-5 TRBD2 TRBV10-3 TGTGCCATCAGTGAGCCCTCTACTAGCGGGGCCCAAGAGACCCAGTACTTC CAISEPSTSGAQETQYF
many TRBJ2-1 NA TRBV10-3 TGTGCCATCACCCCGGGACACCGAAATGAGCAGTTCTTC CAITPGHRNEQFF
many TRBJ2-1 NA TRBV6-1 TGTGTCGCGGGGTCAAACAATGAGCAGTTCTTC CVAGSNNEQFF
many TRBJ2-5 NA TRBV7-2 TGTGCCAGCAGCCCCAGACAGGGAGGTGTGACCCAGTACTTC CASSPRQGGVTQYF
many TRBJ1-5 NA TRBV30 TGTGCCTGGAGTCCGGGGACCGCCTTACATCATCAGCCCCAGCATTTT CAWSPGTALHHQPQHF
many TRBJ2-7 NA TRBV6-1 TGTGCCACCAATGCTGCGGTCGGATACGAGCAGTACTTC CATNAAVGYEQYF
NA TRBJ1-2 NA TRBV28 TGTGCCACCAGGATCAACTATGGCTACACCTTC CATRINYGYTF
NA TRBJ2-3 NA TRBV24-1 TGTGCCACCAGTGACCCGACCGAGAATCCAGATACGCAGTATTTT CATSDPTENPDTQYF
many TRBJ2-7 NA TRBV5-4 TGTGCCAGCAGCCCGGGCCTAGGAACCTACGAGCAGTACTTC CASSPGLGTYEQYF
NA TRBJ1-2 NA TRBV7-3 TGTGCCAGCAGCCCCGGCTGGGGCTATGGCTACACCTTC CASSPGWGYGYTF
NA TRBJ2-3 TRBD2 TRBV12-3/TRBV12-4 TGTGCCAGCAGTTTCGGGAGGCTCGATACGCAGTATTTT CASSFGRLDTQYF
NA TRBJ2-7 TRBD1 TRBV18 TGTGCCAGCTCACTTTATCTACAGGGGGCCAACGAGCAGTACTTC CASSLYLQGANEQYF
few TRBJ2-6 NA TRBV6-6 TGTGCCAGCAGTTACTCGCCGGGGTCGTCAGGGGCCAACGTCCTGACTTTC CASSYSPGSSGANVLTF
many TRBJ2-3 NA TRBV24-1 TGTGCCACCAAGGAGGGGAGAGCCAGCACAGATACGCAGTATTTT CATKEGRASTDTQYF
many TRBJ2-7 NA TRBV18 TGTGCCAGCTCCGGATCTGTCGGCGAGCAGTACTTC CASSGSVGEQYF
few TRBJ1-2 NA TRBV2 TGTGCCAGCAGTGAAGACCGAGTGTGGGGCTACACCTTC CASSEDRVWGYTF
many TRBJ2-7 TRBD2 TRBV27 TGTGCCAGCAGTTTATCTGGTAGCGGGTATACCTACGAGCAGTACTTC CASSLSGSGYTYEQYF
many TRBJ1-4 NA TRBV2 TGTGCCAGCAGAGGGACTAATGAAAAACTGTTTTTT CASRGTNEKLFF
many TRBJ2-3 TRBD1 TRBV7-2 TGTGCCAGCAGCTTTGACAGGGCCACAGATACGCAGTATTTT CASSFDRATDTQYF